What follows are 5 T cell receptor beta chains derived from one specimen sequenced in a study of blood T cell repertoires in COVID-19. The method was immunoSEQ multiplex PCR; TCRdb's version includes in-frame clones alone and lacks a portion of them. The repertoire holds more than 200,000 clones, about four fifths seen once, with about 10% in the top ten. The sample comprised peripheral blood. The receptors shown here come from a woman of 80 years or more with acute or convalescent COVID-19.

V usage is TRBV27 and J usage is TRBJ1-2; 8 nucleotides line up with TRBD1. Trimming at V came to 5 bases and at J to 3 bases, leaving 2 bases not matched to a gene. Germline-derived CDR1 and CDR2 are MNHEY and SMNVEV (reference sequence). The CDR3 covers 13 residues. CDR3 amino acids: CASSEDRDYGYTF. In DNA form, the CDR3 reads TGTGCCAGCAGTGAGGACAGGGACTATGGCTACACCTTC.

The genes are TRBV10-3 and TRBJ1-2; no reliable D call. Trimming shortened V by 10 bases and J by 8 bases, and 17 bases separated the two germline ends. Germline V gene sequence: CDR1 ENHRY, CDR2 SYGVKD. The CDR3 totals 12 residues. The CDR3 reads CATSVGEGGYTF. The DNA for the CDR3 is TGTGCCACCAGCGTCGGGGAGGGAGGCTACACCTTC.

This rearrangement joins TRBV6-5 to TRBJ2-7, with D possibly TRBD2 on 6 matching bases. Trimming stripped 0 bases from V and 0 bases from J, with 12 bases between. This CDR3 comprises 16 residues. In germline, CDR1 is MNHEY, CDR2 SVGAGI. CDR3 DNA sequence: TGTGCCAGCAGTTACTCAGGCGGGGACCACTCCTACGAGCAGTACTTC. Its translation is CASSYSGGDHSYEQYF.

The chain is built from TRBV5-1 and TRBJ2-1; 12 bases line up with TRBD2. Germline V gene data show CDR1 as SGHRS and CDR2 as YFSETQ. J was trimmed by 5 bases and V by 1 base; bases with no gene match: 1. The CDR3 covers 15 residues. CDR3 amino acids: CASSLRTSGDNEQFF. Written as DNA, the CDR3 is TGCGCCAGCAGCTTGCGGACTAGCGGGGACAATGAGCAGTTCTTC.

This chain joins TRBV18 and TRBJ1-4; a weak D match, TRBD1 (5 bases). CDR1 KGHSH and CDR2 LQKENI come from the germline V gene. Trimming removed 4 bases at V and 6 bases at J, with 12 bases between. The CDR3 sequence is 14 residues long. In DNA, the CDR3 is TGTGCCAGCTCACGCTCAGGGTCAGATGAAAAACTGTTTTTT. Residues: CASSRSGSDEKLFF.